This TCR beta chain was captured in a study of shared clonotypes between healthy human individuals. Overall study: A donor's plate count was three for CD4 naive and three for CD4 memory; CD8 naive had two and CD8 memory one.

Germline V gene sequence: CDR1 SGHAT, CDR2 FQNNGV. V lost 4 bases to trimming and J lost 4 bases, with 10 bases between them. The CDR3 runs 13 residues. The genomic DNA of each subset was split evenly across several immunoSEQ plates. Assay: immunoSEQ multiplex PCR; the TCRdb copy retains only in-frame clones and omits some. The sample includes about 990,000 clones, approximately 80% of them seen just once. Sequenced: memory CD4+ T cells from PBMCs. The subset is: CD45RA-negative fraction. This clonotype was obtained from a man younger than 35 in good health. Some clones in this sample may be carry-over from other donors' samples. The rearrangement joins TRBV11-2 to TRBJ1-1, with unresolved D. CDR3 bases: TGTGCCAGCAGCTCTCTTACGGGCACTGAAGCTTTCTTT. As protein: CASSSLTGTEAFF.